This T cell receptor beta chain was captured in a study of blood T cell repertoires in COVID-19. Study information: Specimens from acute and convalescent COVID-19 originated in the United States, Italy and Spain.

The CDR3 totals 15 residues. Germline loops: CDR1 SEHNR, CDR2 FQNEAQ (reference sequence). Between the trimmed V and J ends, which lost 2 bases and 0 bases, there was a span of 10 bases. Authors' analysis steps: The authors estimated nucleated cell counts from reference gene primer amplification. Using immunoSEQ multiplex PCR, the repertoire was profiled, and TCRdb retains in-frame clones only, with some absent. For V, J and clone size, that table is used; D and trimming come from the DNA. The sample has 100,000 to 150,000 clones; about 83% are singletons. V gene TRBV7-9 combines with J gene TRBJ2-5, with D unresolved. Specimen: peripheral blood. The receptor comes from a human donor in a cohort sampled during active COVID-19. The CDR3 bases are TGTGCCAGCAGCTTAACTACGAGGTACCAAGAGACCCAGTACTTC. Its translation: CASSLTTRYQETQYF.